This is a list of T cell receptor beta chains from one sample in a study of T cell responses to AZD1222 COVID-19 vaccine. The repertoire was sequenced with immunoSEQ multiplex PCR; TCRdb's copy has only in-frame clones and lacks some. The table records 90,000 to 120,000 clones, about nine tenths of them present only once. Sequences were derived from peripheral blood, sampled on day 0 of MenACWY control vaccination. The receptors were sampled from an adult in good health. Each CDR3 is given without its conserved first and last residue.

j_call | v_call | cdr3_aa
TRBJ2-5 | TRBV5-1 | ASSLVTGLETQY
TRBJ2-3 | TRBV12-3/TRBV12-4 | ASRRGSTDTQY
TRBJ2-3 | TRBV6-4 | ASSDSSSAGGTDTQY
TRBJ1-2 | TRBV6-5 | ASRPAGPSNYGYT
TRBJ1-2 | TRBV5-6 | ASSTNVNPGYGYT
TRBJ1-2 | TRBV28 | ASSPGGSPNYGYT
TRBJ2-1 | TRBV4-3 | ASSQDGGAGNEQF
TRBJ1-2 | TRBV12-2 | ASRNLPRREHGYT
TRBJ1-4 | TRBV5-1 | ASSLGAATNEKLF
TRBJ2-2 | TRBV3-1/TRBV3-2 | ASSQDAGGGELF
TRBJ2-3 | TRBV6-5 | ASSTGTSTDTQY
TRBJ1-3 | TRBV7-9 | ASSSTSDTGGNTIY
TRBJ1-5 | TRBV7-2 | ASSPLGHNSNQPQH
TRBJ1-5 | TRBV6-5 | ASSYSNGGGNQPQH
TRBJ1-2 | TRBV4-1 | ASSLQGNDGYT
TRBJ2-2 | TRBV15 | ATSSIRGLGGELF
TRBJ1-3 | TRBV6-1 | ASSEERASGNTIY
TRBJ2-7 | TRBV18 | ASSPPGQGYEQY
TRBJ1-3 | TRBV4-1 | ASSSWGTAGNTIY
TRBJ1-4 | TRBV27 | ASSLLGAAKEKLF
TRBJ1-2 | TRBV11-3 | ASSLQGGDGYT
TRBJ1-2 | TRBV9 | ASSPGPGGYGYT
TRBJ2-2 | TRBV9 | ASSVGVTGELF
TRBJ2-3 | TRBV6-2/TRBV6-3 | ASSSSTDTQY
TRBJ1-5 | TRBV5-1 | ASSPGTGSQPQH
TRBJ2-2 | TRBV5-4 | ASSLAGVGGNTGELF
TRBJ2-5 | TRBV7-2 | ASSLNRGETQY
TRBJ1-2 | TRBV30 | AWSAGAGYT
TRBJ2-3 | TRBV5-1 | ASSLGQGSDTQY
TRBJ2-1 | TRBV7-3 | ASSPLAGEDYNEQF
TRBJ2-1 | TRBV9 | ASSQGGAYNEQF
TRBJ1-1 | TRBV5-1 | ASSRDVMNTEAF
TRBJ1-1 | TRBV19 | ASSIVRGKYPEAF
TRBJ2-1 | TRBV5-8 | ASSRLAGGYNEQF
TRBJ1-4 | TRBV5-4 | ASSQDGRNEKLF
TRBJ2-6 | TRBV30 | AWNRSPYRFGANVLT
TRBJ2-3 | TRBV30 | AWSGDRGTADTQY
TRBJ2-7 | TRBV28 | ASSVGAYEQY
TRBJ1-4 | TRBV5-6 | ASSLSRVGKEKLF
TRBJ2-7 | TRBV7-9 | ASSDTVRGRWYEQY
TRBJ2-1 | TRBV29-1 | SVDRAIPYNEQF